This TCR beta chain derives from a study of shared clonotypes between healthy human individuals (dated by TCRdb to the early 2020s). Background for the entire study: The cohort comprised a couple of women and a few men aged 18 to 49 years. Different laboratories and diverse techniques were used to prepare libraries and sequence TCR repertoires, to increase sequencing depth and limit assay-specific biases. For each donor, CD4 naive and CD4 memory were each given three plates, CD8 naive was given two plates, and CD8 memory was given one plate. Blood TCR repertoires of roughly 5 healthy adults were deeply sequenced to estimate repertoire size and the extent of clonotype sharing between individuals. Between about 0.8 and 9.5 billion PBMCs per donor were obtained by leukapheresis.

Findings and caveats that apply to the study as a whole: Compared with non-shared clonotypes, clonotypes shared by all four sorted-subset donors had higher generation probabilities. Sharing across a handful of donors was observed for approximately 5% of naive CD4, less than 4% of naive CD8, 2% to 2.5% of memory CD4, and about 0.39% of memory CD8 clonotypes. Larger estimated clonotype richness was generally found for naive subsets than for memory subsets. Because the study included only a small number of donors, the genetic and exposure-history diversity represented was limited. Incomplete sequencing was indicated by rarefaction of sorted-subset datasets, despite the large sequencing depth. Based on pairwise subsampling, the degree of clonotype sharing among donors was expected to be affected by sequencing depth. Sampling was limited to blood, and TCR repertoires in tissue likely differ from TCR repertoires in blood.

The donors were healthy, HIV-negative adults with no recently reported acute infections or vaccinations. All donors were Caucasian adults living in Nashville, Tennessee, USA. CD8 memory samples combined magnetically selected CD45RO+ cells with CCR7-negative CD45RA+ effector memory (TemRA) cells. Blood was obtained by leukapheresis, after which PBMCs were separated by Ficoll-Histopaque density gradient centrifugation and cryopreserved in liquid nitrogen vapor phase. Purity and quantity of every magnetically sorted T cell population were checked by analytical flow cytometry. Genomic DNA was isolated from every sorted fraction and measured by UV absorbance on a Nanodrop 2000c. Using the deep immunoSEQ assay, TCR CDR3 regions were amplified from genomic DNA by multiplex PCR. Extracted genomic DNA from each cell subset was spread evenly across all wells of several immunoSEQ 96-well plates, with each plate serving as a replicate. For sorted subsets, 200 ng of genomic DNA, equivalent to 25,000 to 35,000 T cell genomes, went into each replicate PCR. Purified libraries were quantified with a Qubit 3.0 fluorometer, sized on a Bioanalyzer 2100, and re-quantified with the KAPA Library Quantification kit. A separate single-read 150-cycle Illumina NextSeq 550 flow cell was used to sequence each immunoSEQ 96-well plate. The paper's processing steps were these. Because the immunoSEQ output included only junctional sequences and no quality scores, the filtering could not be the same as the filtering used for full-length reads. To assign V/J genes and CDR3, sequences were annotated against IMGT germline references using PyIR, a Python wrapper for IgBLAST v1.9. Reads were removed for weak V/J assignments (E-value above 1e-6), missing CDR3, stop codons, out-of-frame junctions, or ambiguous translated residues. A V3J clonotype was defined by an identical inferred V gene, J gene, and CDR3 amino acid sequence. Percentage overlap between repertoires was calculated by dividing the number of shared unique clonotypes by the size of the smaller repertoire. Three approaches were used to assess repertoire richness: RTK rarefaction, the Chao1 estimator, and Recon v2.1 estimates of unobserved clonotypes. Generation probabilities were computed with OLGA for all TCRbeta clonotypes obtained by the gDNA method from a handful of donors. As stored in TCRdb, this immuneACCESS dataset retains in-frame rearrangements with V and J assigned. A fraction of the clones does not appear; measured against another copy, unresolved V genes explain less than half of the discrepancy, and the remainder lacks a known reason. The DNA was the basis for D and trimming; V, J and clone size are from that table. Counted in this sample were about 690,000 clones; around 91% of them appeared once. Of the sample, 34% is held by the ten largest clones.

As regards this clone: Its cognate antigen has yet to be identified. One base away there is no much larger clone; base qualities are not given.

The source is a man younger than 35 in good health. Some clones in this sample may be carry-over from other donors' samples. The sequencing input was memory CD8+ T cells from PBMCs. Sample cell subset or site, as interpreted from the label and publication: CD45RO+ cells pooled with CCR7-negative TemRA cells.

The bases read TGTGCCAGCAGTTTATCCGTAACAGGGACGGGCGAGCAGTACTTC. Its protein reads: CASSLSVTGTGEQYF. The chain joins TRBV27 to TRBJ2-7; tentative D gene TRBD1, with 6 bases matching. V sheds 0 bases and J sheds 6 bases, leaving 15 bases between their ends. The CDR3, cysteine through phenylalanine, is 15 amino acids long. Solely the CDR3 DNA is kept, with 45 bases framed from the first base. Sequences MNHEY (CDR1) and SMNVEV (CDR2) are obtained from the germline V gene (reference sequence).